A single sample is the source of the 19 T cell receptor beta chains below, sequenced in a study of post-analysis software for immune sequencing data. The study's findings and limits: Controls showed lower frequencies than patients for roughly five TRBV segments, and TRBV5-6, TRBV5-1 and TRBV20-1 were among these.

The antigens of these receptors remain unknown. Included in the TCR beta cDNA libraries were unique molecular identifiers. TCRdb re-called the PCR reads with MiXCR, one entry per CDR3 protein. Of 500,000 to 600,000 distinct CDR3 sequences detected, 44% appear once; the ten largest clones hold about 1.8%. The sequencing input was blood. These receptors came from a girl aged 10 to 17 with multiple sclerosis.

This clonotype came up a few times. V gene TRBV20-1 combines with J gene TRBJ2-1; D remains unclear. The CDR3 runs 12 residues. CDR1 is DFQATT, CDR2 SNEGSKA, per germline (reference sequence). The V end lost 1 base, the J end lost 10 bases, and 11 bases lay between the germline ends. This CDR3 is CSARGPLYEQFF. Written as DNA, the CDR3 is TGCAGTGCTAGAGGCCCCCTCTACGAGCAGTTCTTC.

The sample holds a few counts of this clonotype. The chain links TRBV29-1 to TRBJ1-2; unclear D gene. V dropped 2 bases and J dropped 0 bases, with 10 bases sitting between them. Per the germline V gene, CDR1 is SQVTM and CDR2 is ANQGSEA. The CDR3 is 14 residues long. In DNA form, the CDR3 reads TGCAGCGTTGAATTGCTCGGAGCTAACTATGGCTACACCTTC. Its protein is CSVELLGANYGYTF.

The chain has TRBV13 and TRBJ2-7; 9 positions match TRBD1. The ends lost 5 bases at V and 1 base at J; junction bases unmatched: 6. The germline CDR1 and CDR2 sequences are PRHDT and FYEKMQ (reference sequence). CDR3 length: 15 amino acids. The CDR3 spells CASSLDGTGSYEQYF. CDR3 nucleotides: TGTGCCAGCAGCCTCGACGGGACAGGGTCCTACGAGCAGTACTTC.

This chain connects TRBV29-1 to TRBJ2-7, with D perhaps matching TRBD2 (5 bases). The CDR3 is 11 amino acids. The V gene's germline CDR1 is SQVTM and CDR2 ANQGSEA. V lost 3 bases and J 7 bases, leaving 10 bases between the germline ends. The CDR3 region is CSVDLASEQYF. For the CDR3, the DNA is TGCAGCGTTGACCTAGCAAGTGAGCAGTACTTC.

The CDR3 coding sequence is TGTGCCAGCAGCCCCCCGGGACTTCCCTACGAGCAGTACTTC. This gives the protein CASSPPGLPYEQYF. The rearrangement uses TRBV12-3 or TRBV12-4 and TRBJ2-7; a weak D match, TRBD2 (6 bases). This CDR3 has 14 amino acids. The germline V and J ends were trimmed by 6 bases and 2 bases, with 14 bases remaining between them.

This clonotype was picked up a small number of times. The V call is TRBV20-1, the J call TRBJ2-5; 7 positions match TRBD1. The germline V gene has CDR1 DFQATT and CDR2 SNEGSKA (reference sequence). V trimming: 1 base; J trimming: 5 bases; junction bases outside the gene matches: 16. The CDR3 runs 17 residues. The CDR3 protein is CSARALLWDSHGETQYF. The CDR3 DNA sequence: TGCAGTGCTAGAGCCCTCTTGTGGGACAGTCATGGGGAGACCCAGTACTTC.

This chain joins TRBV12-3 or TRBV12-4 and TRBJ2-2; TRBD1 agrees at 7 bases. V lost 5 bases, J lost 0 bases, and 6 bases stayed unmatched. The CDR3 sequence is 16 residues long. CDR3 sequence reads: CASSTDRVANTGELFF. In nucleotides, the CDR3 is TGTGCCAGCAGTACAGACAGGGTTGCGAACACCGGGGAGCTGTTTTTT.

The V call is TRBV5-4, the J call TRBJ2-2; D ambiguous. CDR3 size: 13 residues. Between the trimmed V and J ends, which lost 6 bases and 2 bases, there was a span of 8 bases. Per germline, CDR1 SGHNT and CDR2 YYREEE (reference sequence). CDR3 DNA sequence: TGTGCCAGCACCAGGACCAACACCGGGGAGCTGTTTTTT. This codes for CASTRTNTGELFF. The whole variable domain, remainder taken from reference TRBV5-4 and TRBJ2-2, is ETGVTQSPTHLIKTRGQQVTLRCSSQSGHNTVSWYQQALGQGPQFIFQYYREEENGRGNFPPRFSGLQFPNYSSELNVNALELDDSALYLCASTRTNTGELFFGEGSRLTVL.

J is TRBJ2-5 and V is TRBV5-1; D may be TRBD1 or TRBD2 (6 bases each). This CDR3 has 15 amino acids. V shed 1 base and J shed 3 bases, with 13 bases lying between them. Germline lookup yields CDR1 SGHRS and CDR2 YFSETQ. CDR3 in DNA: TGCGCCAGCAGCTTGTCCGTGGGGGGCGAAGAGACCCAGTACTTC. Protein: CASSLSVGGEETQYF.

The CDR3 sequence: CAINPGLADNEQFF. CDR3 DNA sequence: TGTGCCATCAACCCGGGACTAGCAGACAATGAGCAGTTCTTC. The gene calls are TRBV10-3 and TRBJ2-1, with 9 positions matching TRBD2. The CDR3 is 14 amino acids. Germline V CDR1 and CDR2: ENHRY, SYGVKD. Germline trimming cut 7 bases from V and 5 bases from J; bases unmatched to any gene: 6.

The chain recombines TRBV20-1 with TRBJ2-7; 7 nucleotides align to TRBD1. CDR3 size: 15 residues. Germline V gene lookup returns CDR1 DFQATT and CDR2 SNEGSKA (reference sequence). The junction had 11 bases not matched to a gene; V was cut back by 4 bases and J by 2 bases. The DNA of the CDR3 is TGCAGTGCTAAGAATATGACAGGGAACACCTACGAGCAGTACTTC. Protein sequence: CSAKNMTGNTYEQYF.

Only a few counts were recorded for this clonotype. DNA for the CDR3: TGTGCCAGCAGCCCTGTGGGCAGCCCCCACTACGAGCAGTACTTC. Its translation is CASSPVGSPHYEQYF. The chain has TRBV12-3 or TRBV12-4 and TRBJ2-7; no clear D gene. The CDR3 has 15 amino acids. Trimming shortened V by 6 bases and J by 3 bases, and 18 bases separated the two germline ends.

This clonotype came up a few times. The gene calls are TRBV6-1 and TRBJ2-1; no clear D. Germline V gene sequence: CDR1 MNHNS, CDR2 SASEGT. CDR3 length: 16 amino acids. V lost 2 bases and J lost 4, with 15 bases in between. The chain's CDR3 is CASSERPDHGYNEQFF. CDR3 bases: TGTGCCAGCAGTGAACGGCCGGATCACGGATACAATGAGCAGTTCTTC.

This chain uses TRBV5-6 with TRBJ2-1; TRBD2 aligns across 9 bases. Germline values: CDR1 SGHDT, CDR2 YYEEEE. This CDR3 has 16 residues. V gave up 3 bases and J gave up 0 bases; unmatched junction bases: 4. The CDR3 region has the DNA TGTGCCAGCAGCTCCCTAGCGGGGAGCTCCTACAATGAGCAGTTCTTC. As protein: CASSSLAGSSYNEQFF.

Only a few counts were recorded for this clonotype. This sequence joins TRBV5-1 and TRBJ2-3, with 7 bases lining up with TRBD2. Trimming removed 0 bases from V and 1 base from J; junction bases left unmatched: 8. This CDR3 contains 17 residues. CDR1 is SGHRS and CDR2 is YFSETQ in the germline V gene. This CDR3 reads CASSLAGASGGTDTQYF. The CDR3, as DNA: TGCGCCAGCAGCTTGGCCGGGGCTAGCGGAGGCACAGATACGCAGTATTTT.

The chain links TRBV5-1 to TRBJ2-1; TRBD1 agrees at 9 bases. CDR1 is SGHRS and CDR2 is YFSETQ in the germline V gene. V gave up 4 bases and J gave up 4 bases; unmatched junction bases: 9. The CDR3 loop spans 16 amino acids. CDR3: CASSREGQGNYNEQFF. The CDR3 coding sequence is TGCGCCAGCAGCAGGGAAGGACAGGGGAATTACAATGAGCAGTTCTTC.

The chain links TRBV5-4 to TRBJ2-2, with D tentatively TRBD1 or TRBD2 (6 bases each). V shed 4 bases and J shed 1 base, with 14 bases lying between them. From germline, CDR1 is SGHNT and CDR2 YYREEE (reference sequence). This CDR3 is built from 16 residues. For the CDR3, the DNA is TGTGCCAGCAGCCCGGGGGCGGAATTGAACACCGGGGAGCTGTTTTTT. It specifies CASSPGAELNTGELFF.

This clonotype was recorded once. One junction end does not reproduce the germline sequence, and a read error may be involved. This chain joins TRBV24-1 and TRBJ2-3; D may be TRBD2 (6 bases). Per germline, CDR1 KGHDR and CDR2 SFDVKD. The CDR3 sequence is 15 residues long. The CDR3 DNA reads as TGTGTCACCAGTGCGGGAACGATTCGCACAGATACGCAGTATTTT. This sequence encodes CVTSAGTIRTDTQYF.

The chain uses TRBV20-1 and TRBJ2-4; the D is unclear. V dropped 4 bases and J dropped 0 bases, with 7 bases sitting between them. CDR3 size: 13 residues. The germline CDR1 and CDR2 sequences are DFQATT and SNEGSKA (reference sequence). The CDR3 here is CSAKRRAKNIQYF. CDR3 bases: TGCAGTGCTAAACGGAGAGCCAAAAACATTCAGTACTTC.